The 10 T cell receptor beta chains listed next were all sequenced from one sample in a study of blood T cell repertoires in COVID-19. Sequencing used immunoSEQ multiplex PCR; TCRdb keeps in-frame clones, though not all of them. The table lists 150,000 to 200,000 clones, under 80% of them singletons, with 17% in the top ten. Sequencing input: PBMCs or T cells enriched from blood (not recorded which). The source is a woman in her 50s with acute COVID-19.

This chain joins TRBV20-1 and TRBJ2-1, with 13 bases lining up with TRBD2. Germline trimming cut 3 bases from V and 7 bases from J; bases unmatched to any gene: 9. The CDR3 has 16 amino acids. In germline, CDR1 is DFQATT, CDR2 SNEGSKA (reference sequence). The CDR3 here is CSASPPGLAGMNEQFF. The CDR3 bases are TGCAGTGCTAGTCCCCCGGGACTAGCGGGGATGAATGAGCAGTTCTTC.

This clone was found once. CDR3 region: CASSLASGRTDTQYF. CDR3 bases: TGTGCCAGCAGTCTCGCGTCAGGTCGGACAGATACGCAGTATTTT. The V gene is TRBV6-5, the J gene TRBJ2-3; D remains unclear. The CDR3 is 15 amino acids. Trimming removed 5 bases at V and 3 bases at J, with 15 bases between. Germline CDR1 MNHEY, CDR2 SVGAGI.

This clone was counted a single time. The chain recombines TRBV28 with TRBJ1-2; TRBD1 agrees at 12 bases. Trimming removed 5 bases from V and 8 bases from J; junction bases left unmatched: 9. The CDR3 is 15 residues long. The germline V gene has CDR1 MDHEN and CDR2 SYDVKM. The chain's CDR3 is CASSQPGQGARGYTF. CDR3 DNA sequence: TGTGCCAGCAGTCAACCGGGACAGGGGGCGCGCGGCTACACCTTC.

V is TRBV10-1 and J is TRBJ2-3, with a possible D match to TRBD2 (6 bases). CDR1 is WNHNN and CDR2 is SYGVQD in the germline V gene (reference sequence). This CDR3 contains 15 residues. Trimming stripped 5 bases from V and 2 bases from J, with 14 bases between. Written as DNA, the CDR3 is TGCGCCAGCAGTCCTGGGACTTTCTACACAGATACGCAGTATTTT. Its translation is CASSPGTFYTDTQYF.

This clone was counted a single time. The chain has TRBV27 and TRBJ1-5; no clear D gene. V lost 7 bases and J 1 base, leaving 11 bases between the germline ends. In germline, CDR1 is MNHEY, CDR2 SMNVEV (reference sequence). This CDR3 region has 14 residues. The CDR3 coding sequence is TGTGCCAGCACGGCGGTTGGGAGCAATCAGCCCCAGCATTTT. This translates into CASTAVGSNQPQHF.

The V call is TRBV14, the J call TRBJ2-1; the match to TRBD1 covers 9 bases. Per germline, CDR1 SGHDN and CDR2 FVKESK. Trimming at V came to 4 bases and at J to 5 bases, leaving 6 bases not matched to a gene. CDR3 length equals 15 residues. The CDR3 is CASSRRGTGNNEQFF. Here the CDR3 DNA reads TGTGCCAGCAGCCGAAGAGGGACAGGGAACAATGAGCAGTTCTTC.

The gene calls are TRBV14 and TRBJ1-3; D remains ambiguous. V was shortened by 4 bases and J by 0 bases, with 4 bases between the two germline ends. Germline V gives CDR1 SGHDN, CDR2 FVKESK. The CDR3 has 13 amino acids. The DNA of the CDR3 is TGTGCCAGCAGCCTAAACTCTGGAAACACCATATATTTT. It is translated as CASSLNSGNTIYF.

The V and J genes are TRBV18 and TRBJ1-1; weak D call: TRBD1 (5 bases). CDR1 KGHSH and CDR2 LQKENI come from the germline V gene. This CDR3 spans 17 amino acids. V was shortened by 0 bases and J by 1 base, with 15 bases between the two germline ends. This CDR3 is CASSPPEPETENTEAFF. Written as DNA, the CDR3 is TGTGCCAGCTCACCACCGGAGCCCGAGACAGAGAACACTGAAGCTTTCTTT.

The chain employs TRBV29-1 and TRBJ1-6, with TRBD1 matching 7 bases. After removal of 6 bases from V and 8 bases from J, the junction contained 7 bases not matched to a gene. The CDR3 length is 13 residues. Germline loops: CDR1 SQVTM, CDR2 ANQGSEA. CDR3 DNA: TGCAGCGTGCGGGACAGAATTGATTCACCCCTCCACTTT. Translating gives CSVRDRIDSPLHF.

The chain links TRBV23-1 to TRBJ2-1; 7 bases match TRBD1. TRBV23-1 carries the ORF label, with uncertain function. This CDR3 contains 16 residues. With V trimmed by 6 bases and J by 7 bases, 15 bases remained unmatched. CDR3 sequence: CASSHPRNRGRNEQFF. CDR3 nucleotide sequence: TGCGCCAGCAGCCATCCCCGGAACAGGGGCCGGAATGAGCAGTTCTTC.